This T cell receptor beta chain was profiled in a study of T cell changes during pregnancy in multiple sclerosis. The data were produced by immunoSEQ multiplex PCR, yet TCRdb's version contains in-frame clones alone and is incomplete. The sample carries fewer than 40,000 clones, about 91% recorded once. CDR1 is MRHNA and CDR2 is SNTAGT in the germline V gene. The CDR3 has 16 amino acids. V was cut by 2 bases and J by 0 bases, with 10 bases left in between. This clone came up a few times. This clonotype was obtained from a female donor with multiple sclerosis, enrolled in a pregnancy study. The chain links TRBV6-4 to TRBJ2-2; possible D gene TRBD2, 7 bases. The starting material was CD8+ T cells from peripheral blood mononuclear cells, obtained after pregnancy. The CDR3 spells CASSDGGAANTGELFF. CDR3 coding DNA: TGTGCCAGCAGTGACGGGGGGGCCGCGAACACCGGGGAGCTGTTTTTT.